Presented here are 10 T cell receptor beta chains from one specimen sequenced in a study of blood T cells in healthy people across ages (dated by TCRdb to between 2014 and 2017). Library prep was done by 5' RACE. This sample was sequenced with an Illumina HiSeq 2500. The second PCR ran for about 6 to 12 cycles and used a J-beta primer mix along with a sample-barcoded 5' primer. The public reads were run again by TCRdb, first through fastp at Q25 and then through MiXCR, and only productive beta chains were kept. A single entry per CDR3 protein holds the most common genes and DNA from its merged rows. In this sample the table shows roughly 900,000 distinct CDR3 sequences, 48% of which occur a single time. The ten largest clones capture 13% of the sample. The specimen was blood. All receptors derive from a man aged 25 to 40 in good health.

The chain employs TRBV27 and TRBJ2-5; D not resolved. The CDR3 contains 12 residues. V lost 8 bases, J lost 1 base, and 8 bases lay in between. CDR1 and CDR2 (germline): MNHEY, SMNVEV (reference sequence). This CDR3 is CASGSTQETQYF. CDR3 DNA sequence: TGTGCCAGCGGTAGCACCCAAGAGACCCAGTACTTC.

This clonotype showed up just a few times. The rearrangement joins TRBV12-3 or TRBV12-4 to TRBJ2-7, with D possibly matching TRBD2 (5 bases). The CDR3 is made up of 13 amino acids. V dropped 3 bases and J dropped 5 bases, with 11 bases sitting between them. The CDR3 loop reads CASSFVLGDEQYF. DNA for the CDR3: TGTGCCAGCAGTTTTGTTCTCGGGGACGAGCAGTACTTC.

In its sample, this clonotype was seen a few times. This CDR3 reads CSAGPISRGQGNEQYF. CDR3 nucleotides: TGCAGTGCCGGACCGATTTCCCGGGGACAGGGTAACGAGCAGTACTTC. The chain has TRBV20-1 and TRBJ2-7; 9 bases are shared with TRBD1. Germline values: CDR1 DFQATT, CDR2 SNEGSKA (reference sequence). The CDR3 has 16 residues. Germline trimming cut 6 bases from V and 5 bases from J; bases unmatched to any gene: 17.

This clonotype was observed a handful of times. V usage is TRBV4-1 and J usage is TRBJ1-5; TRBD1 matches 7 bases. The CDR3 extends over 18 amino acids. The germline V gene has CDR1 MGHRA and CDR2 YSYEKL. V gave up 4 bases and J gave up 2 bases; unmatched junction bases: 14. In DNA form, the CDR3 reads TGCGCCAGCAGCCCCTGGACCGACAGGGTAGTTCGCAATCAGCCCCAGCATTTT. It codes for CASSPWTDRVVRNQPQHF.

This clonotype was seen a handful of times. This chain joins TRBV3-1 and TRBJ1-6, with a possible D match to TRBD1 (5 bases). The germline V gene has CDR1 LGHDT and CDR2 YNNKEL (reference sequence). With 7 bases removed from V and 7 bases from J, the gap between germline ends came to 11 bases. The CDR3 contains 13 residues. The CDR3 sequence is CASNQGGNSPLHF. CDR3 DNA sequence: TGTGCCAGCAACCAGGGCGGCAATTCACCCCTCCACTTT.

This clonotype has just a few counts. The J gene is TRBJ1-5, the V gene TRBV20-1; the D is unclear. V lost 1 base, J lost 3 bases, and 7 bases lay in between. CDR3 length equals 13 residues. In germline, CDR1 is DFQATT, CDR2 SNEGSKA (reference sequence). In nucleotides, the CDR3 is TGCAGTGCTAGAGTAGGACCCAATCAGCCCCAGCATTTT. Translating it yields CSARVGPNQPQHF.

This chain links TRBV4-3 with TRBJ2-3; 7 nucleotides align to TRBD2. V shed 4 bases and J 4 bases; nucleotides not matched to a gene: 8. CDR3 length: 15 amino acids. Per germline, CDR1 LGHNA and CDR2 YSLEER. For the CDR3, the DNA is TGCGCCAGCAGCCCACGGGGGGACGAGTCAGATACGCAGTATTTT. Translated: CASSPRGDESDTQYF.

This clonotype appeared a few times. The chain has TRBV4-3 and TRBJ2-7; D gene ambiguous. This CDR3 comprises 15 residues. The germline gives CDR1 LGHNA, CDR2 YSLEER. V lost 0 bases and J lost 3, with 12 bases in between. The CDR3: CASSQEARNYYEQYF. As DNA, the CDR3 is TGCGCCAGCAGCCAAGAGGCCAGAAACTACTACGAGCAGTACTTC.

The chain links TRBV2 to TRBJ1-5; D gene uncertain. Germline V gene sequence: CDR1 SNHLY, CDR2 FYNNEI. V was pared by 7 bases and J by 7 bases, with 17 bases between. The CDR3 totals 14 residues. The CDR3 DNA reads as TGTGCCAGCAAGGGTTGGGAGCCTCGGCAGCCCCAGCATTTT. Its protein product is CASKGWEPRQPQHF.

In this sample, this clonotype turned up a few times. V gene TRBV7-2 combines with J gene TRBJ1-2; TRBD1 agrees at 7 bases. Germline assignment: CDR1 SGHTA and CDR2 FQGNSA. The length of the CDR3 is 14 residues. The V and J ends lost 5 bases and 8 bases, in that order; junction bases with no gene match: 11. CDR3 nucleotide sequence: TGTGCCAGCAGCCCTGGGACAGCAGTAGCAGGCTACACCTTC. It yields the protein CASSPGTAVAGYTF.